Shown below are 3 T cell receptor beta chains from a single sample sequenced in a study of CD8 T cells in Susac syndrome. With random hexamers, reverse transcription was performed on about 0.5 to 1 ug of RNA. TCRdb ran MiXCR on the immunoSEQ multiplex PCR reads and lists one entry per CDR3 protein. The sample records approximately 49,000 distinct CDR3 sequences, 95% being singletons. Sequencing was done on a sample of CD8+ T cells from PBMCs. Receptors were obtained from a human donor with Susac syndrome.

This chain links TRBV19 with TRBJ1-2; possibly TRBD1 for D (5 bases). The CDR3 totals 11 residues. V was trimmed by 8 bases and J by 7 bases, leaving 11 bases between them. Germline lookup yields CDR1 LNHDA and CDR2 SQIVND (reference sequence). Here the CDR3 DNA reads TGTGCCAGTGGACCGACAGCTGGCTACACCTTC. It encodes CASGPTAGYTF.

This clonotype has a single count. The V gene is TRBV25-1, the J gene TRBJ2-7; 9 bases map to TRBD1. This CDR3 has 15 amino acids. J gave up 6 bases and V 4 bases, and 10 bases lay outside the gene matches. The germline V gene encodes CDR1 MGHDK and CDR2 SYGVNS. CDR3 amino acids: CASSAPGQGFAEQYF. The CDR3 DNA reads as TGTGCCAGCAGTGCACCGGGACAGGGCTTTGCCGAGCAGTACTTC.

This clonotype was seen just once. The chain carries TRBV29-1 and TRBJ1-1, with D perhaps matching TRBD1 (6 bases). This CDR3 has 14 residues. V was pared by 7 bases and J by 5 bases, with 20 bases between. Per the germline V gene, CDR1 is SQVTM and CDR2 is ANQGSEA. CDR3 nucleotides: TGCAGCGCCGACCCCAGGGGCGCTGTAACTGAAGCTTTCTTT. Amino acid sequence: CSADPRGAVTEAFF.